These T cell receptor beta chains were read from a single sample in a study of T-cell reconstitution after alpha-beta-depleted transplantation in children. Each CDR3 protein gets one entry after TCRdb re-called the PCR reads with MiXCR. The table includes almost 600,000 distinct CDR3 sequences, over 25% detected once. The input for sequencing was PBMCs, taken before TCRalphabeta/CD19-depleted stem cell transplant. Every receptor here comes from a boy under three years old with Wiskott-Aldrich syndrome, due to receive a stem cell transplant. Both conserved end residues are part of each CDR3. A D gene is named only where the DNA matches it firmly. The size of a clone is reported for some rows only, either as once, few or many, or as a class for expanded clones.

len	j_gene	v_gene	d_gene	abundance	CDR3aa	CDR3nt
16	TRBJ2-1	TRBV6-2/TRBV6-3	TRBD2	.	CASSYVEREGTNEQFF	TGTGCCAGCAGTTACGTTGAGCGGGAGGGAACGAATGAGCAGTTCTTC
15	TRBJ2-4	TRBV7-9	.	once	CASSLAGFGENIQYF	TGTGCCAGCAGCTTAGCAGGGTTCGGGGAAAACATTCAGTACTTC
14	TRBJ1-1	TRBV5-1	TRBD1	.	CASSPGQGVSEAFF	TGCGCCAGCAGCCCCGGACAGGGGGTGTCTGAAGCTTTCTTT
14	TRBJ2-1	TRBV20-1	TRBD2	.	CSASSQRGYNEQFF	TGCAGTGCTAGCAGCCAGCGGGGTTACAATGAGCAGTTCTTC
16	TRBJ1-2	TRBV12-3/TRBV12-4	TRBD1	few	CASIKGATSTNYGYTF	TGTGCCAGCATCAAGGGGGCAACATCTACTAACTATGGCTACACCTTC
15	TRBJ2-1	TRBV5-1	TRBD2	.	CASSLGPGGGNEQFF	TGCGCCAGCAGCTTGGGTCCCGGCGGGGGCAATGAGCAGTTCTTC
16	TRBJ2-3	TRBV15	.	few	CATSRGPRGVLDTQYF	TGTGCCACCAGCAGAGGTCCCAGGGGAGTCTTAGATACGCAGTATTTT
14	TRBJ2-5	TRBV7-2	.	few	CASSLDSYQETQYF	TGTGCCAGCAGCTTAGACAGTTATCAAGAGACCCAGTACTTC
16	TRBJ2-7	TRBV5-6	TRBD1	.	CASSPFRDRGRPEQYF	TGTGCCAGCAGCCCCTTTCGGGACAGGGGAAGGCCCGAGCAGTACTTC
15	TRBJ1-3	TRBV12-3/TRBV12-4	.	.	CASSLGQNTGNTIYF	TGTGCCAGCAGTTTAGGACAGAATACTGGAAACACCATATATTTT
14	TRBJ1-5	TRBV12-3/TRBV12-4	.	few	CASSAVNSNQPQHF	TGTGCCAGCAGTGCAGTGAATAGCAATCAGCCCCAGCATTTT
15	TRBJ2-7	TRBV3-1	.	.	CASSHGPRASYEQYF	TGTGCCAGCAGCCACGGGCCGAGGGCCTCCTACGAGCAGTACTTC
16	TRBJ2-1	TRBV5-1	TRBD2	.	CASSLGTSGNYNEQFF	TGCGCCAGCAGCTTGGGTACTAGCGGGAACTACAATGAGCAGTTCTTC
14	TRBJ1-4	TRBV29-1	.	few	CSVVLGGGNEKLFF	TGCAGCGTTGTCCTAGGGGGAGGTAATGAAAAACTGTTTTTT
14	TRBJ2-1	TRBV28	TRBD2	few	CATTGAGRYNEQFF	TGTGCCACTACCGGAGCGGGAAGGTACAATGAGCAGTTCTTC
12	TRBJ2-7	TRBV29-1	.	.	CSVVSASVEQYF	TGCAGCGTTGTATCCGCGTCAGTCGAGCAGTACTTC
14	TRBJ1-5	TRBV7-2	.	few	CASRTGTHNQPQHF	TGTGCCAGCAGAACCGGGACACACAATCAGCCCCAGCATTTT
15	TRBJ1-1	TRBV3-1	.	.	CASAYRLRANTEAFF	TGTGCCAGCGCCTACCGGCTCAGGGCGAACACTGAAGCTTTCTTT
14	TRBJ1-4	TRBV5-1	.	.	CASSLDSRTEKLFF	TGCGCCAGCAGCTTGGACAGCCGAACCGAAAAACTGTTTTTT
12	TRBJ1-1	TRBV12-3/TRBV12-4	.	.	CATTRSNREAFF	TGTGCCACCACCCGGTCCAACAGAGAAGCTTTCTTT
13	TRBJ2-5	TRBV10-3	.	few	CAISEAQQETQYF	TGTGCCATCAGTGAGGCCCAACAAGAGACCCAGTACTTC
17	TRBJ2-3	TRBV12-3/TRBV12-4	TRBD2	.	CASTRLAGGPLGDTQYF	TGTGCCAGCACCCGACTAGCGGGAGGCCCTCTTGGGGATACGCAGTATTTT
16	TRBJ2-7	TRBV5-1	TRBD2	few	CASSSGGTSGRNEQYF	TGCGCCAGCAGCTCGGGAGGGACTAGCGGGAGGAACGAGCAGTACTTC
14	TRBJ2-5	TRBV12-3/TRBV12-4	.	few	CASSLLDSQETQYF	TGTGCCAGCAGTCTCCTGGACTCCCAAGAGACCCAGTACTTC
17	TRBJ1-1	TRBV5-1	.	.	CASSLRTGANGNTEAFF	TGCGCCAGCAGCTTAAGGACCGGTGCGAATGGAAACACTGAAGCTTTCTTT
15	TRBJ2-2	TRBV15	.	few	CATSGPRANTGELFF	TGTGCCACCAGCGGCCCCAGAGCAAACACCGGGGAGCTGTTTTTT
15	TRBJ1-1	TRBV18	.	.	CASSLAVGAFTEAFF	TGTGCCAGCTCACTAGCTGTGGGGGCATTCACTGAAGCTTTCTTT
13	TRBJ2-1	TRBV20-1	TRBD2	.	CSASAGVYNEQFF	TGCAGTGCTAGCGCGGGAGTGTACAATGAGCAGTTCTTC
13	TRBJ1-1	TRBV5-1	TRBD1	.	CASSLEETGEVFF	TGCGCCAGCAGCTTGGAGGAAACAGGGGAGGTTTTCTTT